This is a list of T cell receptor beta chains from one sample in a study of OX40 agonist ivuxolimab in advanced cancers. Measured with immunoSEQ multiplex PCR; TCRdb has only the in-frame clones, and not every one. The data hold some 70,000 clones, with roughly 85% observed a single time. Sequenced material: CD4+ or CD8+ T cells sorted from blood, taken in a trial of the OX40 agonist ivuxolimab. Receptor source: an adult with an advanced solid tumor such as melanoma, head and neck, liver or kidney cancer. Each CDR3 is given with its conserved first and last residue. The D gene is left open where the match is weak. The size field is filled for only some rows; it gives once, few, many or a size class.

j_gene | v_gene | abundance | d_gene | len | CDR3aa | CDR3nt
TRBJ2-7 | TRBV7-6 | . | . | 15 | CASSSPLGDRYEQYF | TGTGCCAGCAGCTCCCCCTTGGGGGACCGATACGAGCAGTACTTC
TRBJ1-2 | TRBV5-6 | . | . | 15 | CASSLLGQGGYGYTF | TGTGCCAGCAGCTTGTTGGGCCAGGGCGGCTATGGCTACACCTTC
TRBJ1-1 | TRBV6-5 | . | . | 15 | CASSPGEGGHTEAFF | TGTGCCAGCAGCCCGGGTGAGGGTGGGCACACTGAAGCTTTCTTT
TRBJ2-3 | TRBV5-1 | . | . | 14 | CASSPRTDTYTQYF | TGCGCCAGCAGCCCTCGGACAGATACCTATACGCAGTATTTT
TRBJ2-1 | TRBV6-5 | . | . | 16 | CASSYSHVTVSNEQFF | TGTGCCAGCAGTTACTCACACGTGACAGTATCCAATGAGCAGTTCTTC
TRBJ1-5 | TRBV12-5 | . | TRBD1 | 17 | CASGLGQTGDSNQPQHF | TGTGCTAGTGGTTTGGGCCAAACAGGGGATAGCAATCAGCCCCAGCATTTT
TRBJ2-1 | TRBV7-9 | . | TRBD1 | 16 | CASSLSGTGGLNEQFF | TGTGCCAGCAGCCTTTCCGGGACAGGGGGCCTAAATGAGCAGTTCTTC
TRBJ1-2 | TRBV11-2 | . | . | 17 | CASSPRRLEGGDYGYTF | TGTGCCAGCAGCCCTCGCCGATTGGAGGGCGGAGACTATGGCTACACCTTC
TRBJ2-2 | TRBV7-9 | once | . | 12 | CASSRGPGELFF | TGTGCCAGCAGCCGTGGACCCGGGGAGCTGTTTTTT
TRBJ2-7 | TRBV7-9 | . | TRBD1 | 16 | CASSQPPGQGAYEQYF | TGTGCCAGCAGTCAACCTCCGGGACAGGGGGCCTACGAGCAGTACTTC
TRBJ1-2 | TRBV21-1 | . | . | 15 | CASSKVEHTNYGYTF | TGTGCCAGCAGCAAAGTAGAACATACTAACTATGGCTACACCTTC
TRBJ2-5 | TRBV18 | . | . | 14 | CASSAGHSPETQYF | TGTGCCAGCTCCGCGGGACATTCTCCAGAGACCCAGTACTTC
TRBJ1-1 | TRBV18 | . | . | 15 | CASSPSGFQNTEAFF | TGTGCCAGCTCACCCTCAGGTTTTCAGAACACTGAAGCTTTCTTT
TRBJ2-5 | TRBV7-2 | . | . | 12 | CASRARVETQYF | TGTGCCAGCCGAGCCAGGGTCGAGACCCAGTACTTC
TRBJ2-3 | TRBV20-1 | . | . | 11 | CSASLTDTQYF | TGCAGTGCTAGTCTCACAGATACGCAGTATTTT
TRBJ1-4 | TRBV27 | . | . | 13 | CASLGMGGEKLFF | TGTGCCAGCCTTGGGATGGGTGGTGAAAAACTGTTTTTT
TRBJ2-1 | TRBV10-1 | once | TRBD1 | 14 | CASSPGTGGREQFF | TGCGCCAGCAGTCCCGGGACAGGGGGCCGTGAGCAGTTCTTC
TRBJ1-2 | TRBV27 | few | . | 14 | CASSFSRGRAGYTF | TGTGCCAGCAGTTTCTCAAGGGGTAGGGCTGGCTACACCTTC
TRBJ2-7 | TRBV10-3 | few | . | 10 | CAARGAEQYF | TGTGCCGCCAGGGGCGCCGAGCAGTACTTC
TRBJ1-5 | TRBV19 | . | . | 13 | CASSPGRDQPQHF | TGTGCCAGTAGCCCCGGCAGAGATCAGCCCCAGCATTTT
TRBJ2-7 | TRBV18 | . | . | 16 | CASSPPPRAGTYEQYF | TGTGCCAGCTCACCACCGCCCCGGGCAGGGACCTACGAGCAGTACTTC
TRBJ2-1 | TRBV19 | once | . | 19 | CASSIQTGRVLSSYNEQFF | TGTGCCAGTAGTATCCAGACAGGGAGGGTTTTGAGCTCCTACAATGAGCAGTTCTTC
TRBJ1-2 | TRBV6-6 | . | . | 14 | CASGLSGGNYGYTF | TGTGCCAGCGGACTGAGCGGGGGGAACTATGGCTACACCTTC